This T cell receptor (beta chain) was retrieved from a study of identical twins. This clonotype was found many times. Its antigen is undetermined. Study-level findings and limits: While abundant cord blood beta clonotypes carried fewer insertions, memory repertoires showed no such pattern. Weaker excess sharing between twins was seen in beta out-of-frame sequences.

Per germline, CDR1 DFQATT and CDR2 SNEGSKA (reference sequence). V was cut by 1 base and J by 0 bases, with 7 bases left in between. The CDR3 is 13 amino acids. Unique molecular identifiers were in the cDNA, with template-switch universal primer binding. A single record per CDR3 protein comes from TCRdb applying MiXCR to the 5' RACE reads. The data hold approximately 240,000 distinct CDR3 sequences, with over 12% observed a single time. The chain joins TRBV20-1 to TRBJ2-7; D gene unclear. The TCR comes from a woman between 18 and 29 years old in good health. The sequenced sample was memory (CD45RO+) T cells sorted from blood. CDR3 sequence reads: CSARAPSSYEQYF. The CDR3 nucleotides read TGCAGTGCTAGAGCCCCCAGCTCCTACGAGCAGTACTTC.